The 19 T cell receptor beta chains below come from one sample, sequenced in a study of lung T cells in sarcoidosis with Löfgren's syndrome. TCRdb independently ran MiXCR on the reads; one entry per CDR3 protein. The table shows around 21,000 distinct CDR3 sequences, with less than 25% occurring only once. The material sequenced was CD4+ T cells from PBMCs. The receptor set was obtained from a human donor with sarcoidosis (Löfgren's syndrome or another form), or a control subject (not recorded which).

A word on this clonotype: A much larger clone differs from this one at a single base, so this may be a read error. The gene calls are TRBV7-9 and TRBJ2-3, with 8 bases matching TRBD1. Germline V lookup: CDR1 SEHNR, CDR2 FQNEAQ (reference sequence). The CDR3 spans 13 residues. The CDR3 sequence: CASTDRGPDTRYF. CDR3 DNA sequence: TGTGCCAGCACCGACAGGGGACCAGATACGCGGTATTTT.

This clonotype was observed many times. J is TRBJ2-1 and V is TRBV28; 13 bases agree with TRBD2. V was pared by 6 bases and J by 12 bases, with 5 bases of the junction left unmatched. This CDR3 spans 13 amino acids. The germline V gene encodes CDR1 MDHEN and CDR2 SYDVKM. The CDR3 loop is CASSTGTSGMQFF. The DNA for the CDR3 is TGTGCCAGCAGCACCGGGACTAGCGGGATGCAGTTCTTC.

This chain links TRBV30 with TRBJ2-3; D possibly matches TRBD1 or TRBD2 (5 bases each). The germline V gene encodes CDR1 GTSNPN and CDR2 SVGIG (reference sequence). This CDR3 comprises 15 residues. V was shortened by 0 bases and J by 4 bases, with 14 bases between the two germline ends. CDR3 sequence (DNA): TGTGCCTGGAGTGTATGGGGGAGTGAGGCAGATACGCAGTATTTT. The encoded protein is CAWSVWGSEADTQYF.

This clonotype was detected only once. A single base separates this from a much larger clone, so it may be a read error. The J gene is TRBJ2-7, the V gene TRBV18, with D unresolved. This CDR3 spans 14 amino acids. Germline V lookup: CDR1 KGHSH, CDR2 LQKENI. CDR3 amino acids: CAISPDARSYEQYF. For the CDR3, the DNA is TGTGCCATCTCACCAGACGCGCGATCCTACGAGCAGTACTTC.

With regard to this clonotype: A much larger clone is a single base away; this may be a read error. The chain has TRBV2 and TRBJ1-4, with D possibly being TRBD1 (5 bases). From germline, CDR1 is SNHLY and CDR2 FYNNEI. With 4 bases removed from V and 8 bases from J, the gap between germline ends came to 14 bases. This CDR3 spans 14 amino acids. CDR3 nucleotide sequence: TGTGCCAGCAGTGGGGGCAGGCAGAGGGAAAAACTGTTTTTT. As protein: CASSGGRQREKLFF.

This clonotype appeared many times. This chain links TRBV4-2 with TRBJ1-3; possible D gene TRBD1, 6 bases. Germline CDR1 is LGHNA and CDR2 is YNFKEQ. This CDR3 has 16 amino acids. Between the trimmed V and J ends, which lost 0 bases and 3 bases, there was a span of 12 bases. The CDR3 bases are TGTGCCAGCAGCCAAGAGGCGGGGGCGCGTGGAAACACCATATATTTT. Protein sequence: CASSQEAGARGNTIYF.

This chain uses TRBV12-3 or TRBV12-4 with TRBJ2-3; possible D gene TRBD2, 5 bases. Trimming left V 8 bases short and J 1 base short, with 13 bases between. The CDR3 sequence is 14 residues long. CDR3 in amino acids: CASGSRVRTDTQYF. The CDR3, as DNA: TGTGCCAGCGGGTCGCGGGTACGCACAGATACGCAGTATTTT.

This clonotype was observed many times. V gene TRBV19 combines with J gene TRBJ2-3; D ambiguous. V lost 5 bases and J 2 bases, leaving 8 bases between the germline ends. The germline V gene encodes CDR1 LNHDA and CDR2 SQIVND (reference sequence). The CDR3 contains 13 residues. The CDR3, as DNA: TGTGCCAGTAGTCTTGGCTTCACAGATACGCAGTATTTT. This translates into CASSLGFTDTQYF.

In its sample, this clonotype was seen many times. This chain connects TRBV29-1 to TRBJ1-1; D unclear. The CDR3 is 12 residues long. The germline V and J ends were trimmed by 4 bases and 1 base, with 7 bases remaining between them. CDR1 and CDR2 (germline): SQVTM, ANQGSEA. As DNA, the CDR3 is TGCAGCGTTGGAGGCAGGAACACTGAAGCTTTCTTT. As protein: CSVGGRNTEAFF.

This clonotype showed up many times. The V call is TRBV2, the J call TRBJ2-2; 10 bases match TRBD2. From germline, CDR1 is SNHLY and CDR2 FYNNEI. With V trimmed by 4 bases and J by 8 bases, 16 bases remained unmatched. The CDR3 runs 18 residues. The CDR3 reads CASSADRGGTSGTGELFF. The CDR3 region has the DNA TGTGCCAGCAGTGCTGACAGGGGAGGCACTAGCGGGACTGGGGAGCTGTTTTTT.

This clonotype was counted many times. The rearrangement links TRBV20-1 to TRBJ2-1, with D perhaps assigned TRBD1 or TRBD2 (6 bases each). Germline-derived CDR1 and CDR2 are DFQATT and SNEGSKA (reference sequence). The CDR3 consists of 14 residues. Trimming took 4 bases from V and 5 from J, leaving 15 bases between them. In DNA form, the CDR3 reads TGCAGTGCTATTGGAGGGGGTGGGCACAATGAGCAGTTCTTC. Translation gives CSAIGGGGHNEQFF.

A remark on this clonotype: Compared with germline, one end of the junction differs, possibly owing to a read error. The gene calls are TRBV12-3 or TRBV12-4 and TRBJ1-3; D unresolved. This CDR3 contains 15 residues. CDR3 DNA: TGTACCAGCAGCTACCCTAGAGGCTCTGGAAACACCATATATTTT. This encodes CTSSYPRGSGNTIYF.

This clonotype was counted only a few times. The chain joins TRBV7-9 to TRBJ2-1; 10 bases agree with TRBD2. The V segment lost 5 bases and the J segment 3 bases; nucleotides outside the gene matches: 1. The CDR3 extends over 14 amino acids. Germline V gene sequence: CDR1 SEHNR, CDR2 FQNEAQ (reference sequence). In DNA form, the CDR3 reads TGTGCCAGCAGCCCTAGCGGGAGCTACAATGAGCAGTTCTTC. This translates into CASSPSGSYNEQFF. Together with reference TRBV7-9 and TRBJ2-1, the CDR3 gives the full variable domain: DTGVSQNPRHKITKRGQNVTFRCDPISEHNRLYWYRQTLGQGPEFLTYFQNEAQLEKSRLLSDRFSAERPKGSFSTLEIQRTEQGDSAMYLCASSPSGSYNEQFFGPGTRLTVL.

In this sample, this clonotype turned up many times. V usage is TRBV2 and J usage is TRBJ2-1; 12 bases are shared with TRBD2. This CDR3 is built from 15 residues. V shed 6 bases, J shed 9 bases, and the junction held 9 bases outside the gene matches. CDR1 and CDR2 (germline): SNHLY, FYNNEI. CDR3 in amino acids: CASRVGLAGSGEQFF. The CDR3, as DNA: TGTGCCAGCAGGGTCGGACTAGCGGGGTCTGGTGAGCAGTTCTTC. The whole variable domain, filled in from reference TRBV2 and TRBJ2-1, reads EPEVTQTPSHQVTQMGQEVILRCVPISNHLYFYWYRQILGQKVEFLVSFYNNEISEKSEIFDDQFSVERPDGSNFTLKIRSTKLEDSAMYFCASRVGLAGSGEQFFGPGTRLTVL.

A remark on this clonotype: This may stem from a read error, because a much larger clone lies one nucleotide away. This rearrangement joins TRBV28 to TRBJ2-7, with a tentative D call TRBD1 (5 bases). CDR3 length: 16 residues. Germline V gene sequence: CDR1 MDHEN, CDR2 SYDVKM. CDR3 amino acids: CACSPRQSSITYEQYF. The CDR3 DNA is TGTGCCTGCAGTCCCCGACAGAGTTCCATTACCTACGAGCAGTACTTC.

Regarding this clonotype: An end of the junction differs from the germline gene, which may be a read error. The V gene is TRBV12-3 or TRBV12-4, the J gene TRBJ1-2; 10 nucleotides line up with TRBD1. The CDR3 sequence is 14 residues long. CDR3 DNA sequence: TGTGCCGGCAGGGGGACAGGGGAAAACTATGGCTACACCTTC. Amino acids: CAGRGTGENYGYTF.

Comments on this clonotype: One end of the junction is discordant with germline, which a read error may explain. The rearrangement links TRBV5-1 to TRBJ2-1, with 8 bases that match TRBD2. This CDR3 region has 19 residues. Germline values: CDR1 SGHRS, CDR2 YFSETQ. CDR3 sequence (DNA): TGCGCCAGCAGCTTCCCCCTTTCAGGCGGGAGGACCAATTACAGTGAGCAGTTCTTC. Translated, it gives CASSFPLSGGRTNYSEQFF.

Ten or more counts support this clonotype. This rearrangement joins TRBV24-1 to TRBJ2-3, with 8 bases identical to TRBD1. Per the germline V gene, CDR1 is KGHDR and CDR2 is SFDVKD. J lost 1 base, V lost 4 bases, and 0 bases had no gene match. The length of the CDR3 is 14 residues. The CDR3 reads CATSETGGTDTQYF. In nucleotides, the CDR3 is TGTGCCACCAGTGAGACAGGGGGCACAGATACGCAGTATTTT.

The sample holds one count of this clonotype. V gene TRBV30 combines with J gene TRBJ1-2; D is ambiguous. Per germline, CDR1 GTSNPN and CDR2 SVGIG (reference sequence). The CDR3 consists of 11 residues. Trimming took off 2 bases at V and 8 bases at J, with 9 bases between the two ends. The CDR3, as DNA: TGTGCCTGGAGTCCCCAGGCCGGCTACACCTTC. Translated, it gives CAWSPQAGYTF.